Listed here are 6 T cell receptor beta chains from one sample, sequenced in a study of control samples from healthy donors and cancer patients. Profiling relied on immunoSEQ multiplex PCR, and the TCRdb table lists in-frame clones only, not all of them. The sample contains fewer than 100,000 clones, approximately 78% of which appear only once. The source material was blood. The receptors come from a man aged 55 to 70 in good health.

This clone was seen only a few times. The chain links TRBV3-1 (or the pseudogene TRBV3-2) to TRBJ1-1; D remains ambiguous. Trimming took off 4 bases at V and 5 bases at J, with 8 bases between the two ends. Germline V gives CDR1 LGHDT, CDR2 YNNKEL (reference sequence). The CDR3 length is 12 residues. CDR3 sequence reads: CASSRLGTEAFF. CDR3 coding DNA: TGTGCCAGCAGCCGTTTAGGGACTGAAGCTTTCTTT.

V is TRBV10-3 and J is TRBJ2-5; a weak D match, TRBD2 (5 bases). The CDR3 is 17 residues long. V lost 2 bases, J lost 0 bases, and 16 bases lay in between. The germline CDR1 and CDR2 sequences are ENHRY and SYGVKD. CDR3 coding DNA: TGTGCCATCAGTGAGACCAAAACCGACGGGAACCAAGAGACCCAGTACTTC. Its translation is CAISETKTDGNQETQYF.

This chain links TRBV12-3 or TRBV12-4 with TRBJ2-7; TRBD2 agrees at 12 bases. There are 13 residues in the CDR3. V lost 3 bases, J lost 6 bases, and 0 bases stayed unmatched. CDR3 sequence (DNA): TGTGCCAGCAGTTTGACTAGCGGGGGCGAGCAGTACTTC. Amino acid sequence: CASSLTSGGEQYF.

The chain employs TRBV30 and TRBJ2-6; TRBD1 aligns across 7 bases. This CDR3 comprises 18 residues. V shed 2 bases, J shed 0 bases, and the junction held 10 bases outside the gene matches. The germline V gene encodes CDR1 GTSNPN and CDR2 SVGIG (reference sequence). CDR3: CAWSITGQFLSGANVLTF. The CDR3 DNA is TGTGCCTGGAGTATAACGGGACAGTTTCTCTCTGGGGCCAACGTCCTGACTTTC.

The genes are TRBV13 and TRBJ1-5, with D possibly being TRBD1 (6 bases). With 0 bases removed from V and 6 bases from J, the gap between germline ends came to 9 bases. Germline assignment: CDR1 PRHDT and CDR2 FYEKMQ (reference sequence). The CDR3 length is 14 residues. CDR3 protein: CASSLGSGVQPQHF. CDR3 DNA: TGTGCCAGCAGCTTAGGTTCAGGGGTTCAGCCCCAGCATTTT. Full variable domain (rest looked up from reference TRBV13 and TRBJ1-5): AAGVIQSPRHLIKEKRETATLKCYPIPRHDTVYWYQQGPGQDPQFLISFYEKMQSDKGSIPDRFSAQQFSDYHSELNMSSLELGDSALYFCASSLGSGVQPQHFGDGTRLSIL.

The chain couples TRBV10-3 to TRBJ2-3; D unclear. The CDR3 is 15 amino acids. The V gene's germline CDR1 is ENHRY and CDR2 SYGVKD. V was clipped by 6 bases and J by 0 bases, with 13 bases between them. This CDR3 is CAIRAAGVSTDTQYF. In nucleotides, the CDR3 is TGTGCCATCAGGGCAGCCGGAGTTAGCACAGATACGCAGTATTTT.